These 11 T cell receptor beta chains were all obtained from the same sample, sequenced in a study of blood T cell repertoires in COVID-19. Measured with immunoSEQ multiplex PCR; TCRdb has only the in-frame clones, and not every one. The table lists about 120,000 clones, roughly 87% of them singletons. The sample consisted of peripheral blood. These receptors were obtained from a human donor in a cohort sampled during active COVID-19.

This sequence joins TRBV5-5 and TRBJ1-4; D not resolved. CDR1 is SGHKS and CDR2 is YYEKEE in the germline V gene (reference sequence). This CDR3 is 13 amino acids long. Trimming took off 2 bases at V and 11 bases at J, with 13 bases between the two ends. CDR3 amino acids: CASSFGQSIKLFF. CDR3 sequence (DNA): TGTGCCAGCAGCTTTGGGCAGAGTATCAAACTGTTTTTT.

The CDR3 is CASRRQLNTEAFF. The CDR3 DNA reads as TGCGCCAGCAGACGACAGTTGAACACTGAAGCTTTCTTT. J is TRBJ1-1 and V is TRBV5-1; D is perhaps TRBD1 (5 bases). Germline CDR1 SGHRS, CDR2 YFSETQ. V lost 5 bases, J lost 0 bases, and 8 bases lay in between. The CDR3 loop spans 13 amino acids.

The chain carries TRBV6-6 and TRBJ2-1, with unresolved D. Germline V gene lookup returns CDR1 MNHNY and CDR2 SVGAGI (reference sequence). Trimming removed 2 bases at V and 8 bases at J, with 13 bases between. CDR3 length: 14 amino acids. CDR3 region: CASSYGGGVDEQFF. CDR3 DNA: TGTGCCAGCAGTTACGGCGGCGGCGTAGATGAGCAGTTCTTC.

The rearrangement links TRBV3-1 (or the pseudogene TRBV3-2) to TRBJ2-7; 14 nucleotides line up with TRBD2. The CDR3 length is 17 residues. Looked up from germline, CDR1 is LGHDT and CDR2 is YNNKEL (reference sequence). The V gene end was trimmed by 5 bases and the J gene end by 7 bases; junction bases not matched to a gene: 13. CDR3 sequence (DNA): TGTGCCAGCAGCTTTTACTCCGGACTAGCGGGAGGAGGGGAGCAGTACTTC. It yields the protein CASSFYSGLAGGGEQYF.

The chain combines TRBV11-1 with TRBJ2-1; maybe TRBD1 (6 bases). V was cut by 0 bases and J by 8 bases, with 14 bases left in between. Germline CDR1 is SGHAT and CDR2 is FQDESV (reference sequence). The CDR3 loop spans 15 amino acids. The CDR3 here is CASSLAQGTVYEQFF. The CDR3 DNA follows: TGTGCCAGCAGCTTAGCCCAGGGGACGGTCTATGAGCAGTTCTTC.

This chain links TRBV2 with TRBJ2-2, with 7 bases matching TRBD1. Germline V gene data show CDR1 as SNHLY and CDR2 as FYNNEI. CDR3 size: 14 residues. V shed 7 bases and J 4 bases; nucleotides not matched to a gene: 6. In DNA form, the CDR3 reads TGTGCCAGCATTAGACAGGGACCCACCGGGGAGCTGTTTTTT. Protein product: CASIRQGPTGELFF.

The chain has TRBV2 and TRBJ1-5; D is ambiguous. The ends were cut back, 6 bases at V and 0 bases at J, with 6 bases in the middle. The CDR3 consists of 13 residues. Germline V gives CDR1 SNHLY, CDR2 FYNNEI. CDR3 bases: TGTGCCAGCAGCGAACATAGCAATCAGCCCCAGCATTTT. This translates into CASSEHSNQPQHF.

The CDR3 DNA reads as TGTGCCACCGGGGGGGGACGGTGGATTGGAAACACCATATATTTT. Its translation: CATGGGRWIGNTIYF. The rearrangement links TRBV15 to TRBJ1-3, with D maybe TRBD1 (5 bases). CDR1 LNHNV and CDR2 YYDKDF come from the germline V gene (reference sequence). The length of the CDR3 is 15 residues. Deletions cut 8 bases from V and 3 bases from J, with 17 bases between.

The CDR3 protein is CASSQERTGGVDTQYF. The CDR3 DNA sequence: TGTGCCAGCAGCCAAGAACGGACAGGGGGCGTAGATACGCAGTATTTT. The chain has TRBV3-1 (or the pseudogene TRBV3-2) and TRBJ2-3; 11 bases agree with TRBD1. Germline V CDR1 and CDR2: LGHDT, YNNKEL (reference sequence). The CDR3 runs to 16 residues. After removal of 0 bases from V and 5 bases from J, the junction contained 4 bases not matched to a gene.

This rearrangement joins TRBV10-3 to TRBJ1-6; D gene uncertain. Trimming took 0 bases from V and 7 from J, leaving 7 bases between them. The CDR3 consists of 14 residues. Germline V gene sequence: CDR1 ENHRY, CDR2 SYGVKD. The CDR3 sequence: CAISESTGNSPLHF. CDR3 bases: TGTGCCATCAGTGAGTCCACCGGGAATTCACCCCTCCACTTT.

V and J are TRBV2 and TRBJ2-5, with a possible D match to TRBD1 (5 bases). There are 13 residues in the CDR3. Trimming removed 6 bases at V and 0 bases at J, with 8 bases between. The germline V gene encodes CDR1 SNHLY and CDR2 FYNNEI. In nucleotides, the CDR3 is TGTGCCAGCAGCAGGGCCAACCAAGAGACCCAGTACTTC. The encoded protein is CASSRANQETQYF.